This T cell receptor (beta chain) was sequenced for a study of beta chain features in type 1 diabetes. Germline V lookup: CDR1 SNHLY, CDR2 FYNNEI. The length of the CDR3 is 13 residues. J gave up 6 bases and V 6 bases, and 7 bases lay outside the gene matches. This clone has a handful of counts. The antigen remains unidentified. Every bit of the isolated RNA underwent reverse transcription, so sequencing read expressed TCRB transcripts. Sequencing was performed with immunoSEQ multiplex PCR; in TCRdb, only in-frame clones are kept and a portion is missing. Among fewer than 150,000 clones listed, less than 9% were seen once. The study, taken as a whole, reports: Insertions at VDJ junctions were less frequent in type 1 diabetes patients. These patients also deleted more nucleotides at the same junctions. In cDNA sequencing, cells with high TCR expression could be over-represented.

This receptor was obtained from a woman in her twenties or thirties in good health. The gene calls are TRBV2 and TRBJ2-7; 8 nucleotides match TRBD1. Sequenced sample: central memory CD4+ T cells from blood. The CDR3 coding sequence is TGTGCCAGCAGGCCGCCAGGGGGCGGCGAGCAGTACTTC. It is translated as CASRPPGGGEQYF. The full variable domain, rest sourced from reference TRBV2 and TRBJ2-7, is EPEVTQTPSHQVTQMGQEVILRCVPISNHLYFYWYRQILGQKVEFLVSFYNNEISEKSEIFDDQFSVERPDGSNFTLKIRSTKLEDSAMYFCASRPPGGGEQYFGPGTRLTVT.